This passage covers 21 T cell receptor beta chains from one sample sequenced in a study of a mutant IDH1 vaccine in newly diagnosed glioma. The method was immunoSEQ multiplex PCR; TCRdb's version includes in-frame clones alone and lacks a portion of them. Of about 67,000 clones in the sample, around 83% were seen once. Time point of the sample: baseline, week 1 (first vaccination visit). Treatment noted: pre-vaccination baseline after standard-of-care therapy. Here the sequenced sample was peripheral blood mononuclear cells (PBMCs), taken from a glioma patient treated with radiotherapy, temozolomide or both. The receptors were sampled from a woman between 18 and 29 years old with glioma. Some clones in this sample may be carry-over from other donors' samples.

The V gene is TRBV11-2, the J gene TRBJ1-4, with 7 bases aligning to TRBD1. There are 16 residues in the CDR3. CDR1 is SGHAT and CDR2 is FQNNGV in the germline V gene. V trimming: 5 bases; J trimming: 6 bases; junction bases outside the gene matches: 12. The CDR3 DNA reads TGTGCCAGCAGCGTAGGGGGACAGCTCGAGTATGAAAAACTGTTTTTT. It encodes CASSVGGQLEYEKLFF.

The chain uses TRBV2 and TRBJ1-5; tentative D call: TRBD1 (6 bases). Germline CDR1 and CDR2: SNHLY and FYNNEI. Trimming cost V 6 bases and J 2 bases, with 14 bases left between them. This CDR3 has 15 residues. CDR3: CASREAGVGNQPQHF. DNA of the CDR3: TGTGCCAGCAGGGAGGCAGGGGTGGGCAATCAGCCCCAGCATTTT.

CDR3 DNA sequence: TGTGCCAGCTCACCGGGGGACAGAGCTTCGGAGCAGTACTTC. Protein: CASSPGDRASEQYF. The chain is built from TRBV18 and TRBJ2-7, with 7 bases fitting TRBD1. Germline loops: CDR1 KGHSH, CDR2 LQKENI. The CDR3 contains 14 residues. V shed 3 bases, J shed 7 bases, and the junction held 9 bases outside the gene matches.

This clone has at least ten counts. This chain joins TRBV5-1 and TRBJ1-1; 10 nucleotides match TRBD1. CDR1 SGHRS and CDR2 YFSETQ come from the germline V gene. J gave up 5 bases and V 2 bases, and 9 bases lay outside the gene matches. This CDR3 region has 16 residues. CDR3 amino acids: CASSLDRGLRETEAFF. CDR3 sequence (DNA): TGCGCCAGCAGCTTAGACAGGGGGCTTCGAGAGACTGAAGCTTTCTTT.

J is TRBJ1-5 and V is TRBV30, with no clear D. Trimming left V 0 bases short and J 4 bases short, with 16 bases between. Germline CDR1 and CDR2: GTSNPN and SVGIG (reference sequence). This CDR3 has 16 residues. CDR3 in DNA: TGTGCCTGGAGTGTCAGATCGGGAACGGTGAATCAGCCCCAGCATTTT. Translating gives CAWSVRSGTVNQPQHF.

The genes are TRBV30 and TRBJ1-1; 11 nucleotides align to TRBD1. The trim removed 1 base at V and 12 bases at J, leaving 10 bases unmatched. The germline V gene encodes CDR1 GTSNPN and CDR2 SVGIG (reference sequence). The CDR3 sequence is 14 residues long. CDR3 loop: CAWSALDRGRRTFF. Written as DNA, the CDR3 is TGTGCCTGGAGTGCCCTGGACAGGGGGCGCCGAACTTTCTTT.

The rearrangement joins TRBV19 to TRBJ1-2; D possibly corresponds to TRBD1 (5 bases). This CDR3 has 14 residues. V was shortened by 5 bases and J by 4 bases, with 14 bases between the two germline ends. Germline V gives CDR1 LNHDA, CDR2 SQIVND (reference sequence). The CDR3 loop is CASSADAGPYGYTF. The CDR3 nucleotides read TGTGCCAGTAGTGCGGACGCGGGGCCCTATGGCTACACCTTC.

V gene TRBV30 combines with J gene TRBJ2-7; 9 bases match TRBD2. Looked up from germline, CDR1 is GTSNPN and CDR2 is SVGIG (reference sequence). The CDR3 has 13 amino acids. V lost 3 bases and J lost 3; bases outside the gene matches: 3. The CDR3 bases are TGTGCCTGGAGGCGGGGGGGCGGCTACGAGCAGTACTTC. Translation gives CAWRRGGGYEQYF.

This chain links TRBV6-5 with TRBJ1-1; 7 positions match TRBD1. The ends lost 2 bases at V and 4 bases at J; junction bases unmatched: 4. Germline V gives CDR1 MNHEY, CDR2 SVGAGI. There are 14 residues in the CDR3. CDR3 protein: CASSYRGRGTEAFF. CDR3 DNA sequence: TGTGCCAGCAGTTACAGGGGGCGCGGCACTGAAGCTTTCTTT.

This sequence joins TRBV6-1 and TRBJ2-7; possibly TRBD1 for D (6 bases). CDR3 length: 14 amino acids. Trimming pared 2 bases from V and 2 bases from J, leaving 10 bases between. Germline V gene sequence: CDR1 MNHNS, CDR2 SASEGT. Here the CDR3 reads CASSERGTPYEQYF. The CDR3 DNA is TGTGCCAGCAGTGAAAGAGGGACACCCTACGAGCAGTACTTC.

V usage is TRBV5-6 and J usage is TRBJ1-2; D ambiguous. Germline lookup yields CDR1 SGHDT and CDR2 YYEEEE. V lost 0 bases, J lost 8 bases, and 5 bases lay in between. The CDR3 runs to 11 residues. The CDR3 loop is CASSLEKGYTF. For the CDR3, the DNA is TGTGCCAGCAGCTTGGAGAAAGGCTACACCTTC.

V and J are TRBV5-6 and TRBJ1-4; TRBD1 matches 9 bases. The CDR3 totals 14 residues. Germline loops: CDR1 SGHDT, CDR2 YYEEEE. J was trimmed by 3 bases and V by 3 bases; bases with no gene match: 0. The CDR3: CASSWTGANEKLFF. The CDR3 DNA follows: TGTGCCAGCAGCTGGACAGGGGCTAATGAAAAACTGTTTTTT.

This clone was recorded once. The same CDR3 can be traced to other DNA sequences in this sample. The chain carries TRBV9 and TRBJ1-2; perhaps TRBD1 as D (5 bases). Trimming stripped 0 bases from V and 3 bases from J, with 6 bases between. This CDR3 is built from 13 residues. The germline CDR1 and CDR2 sequences are SGDLS and YYNGEE. The CDR3: CASSVGGDYGYTF. The CDR3 DNA follows: TGTGCCAGCAGCGTAGGGGGGGACTATGGCTACACCTTC.

The rearrangement uses TRBV5-1 and TRBJ2-7, with 15 bases that match TRBD2. The germline V gene has CDR1 SGHRS and CDR2 YFSETQ. V gave up 0 bases and J gave up 2 bases; unmatched junction bases: 6. The CDR3 sequence is 18 residues long. As DNA, the CDR3 is TGCGCCAGCAGCTTGGAGGGACTAGCGGGAGGCGGGACCTACGAGCAGTACTTC. This sequence encodes CASSLEGLAGGGTYEQYF.

This clone was counted between two and nine times. The V gene is TRBV5-1, the J gene TRBJ2-7, with 9 positions matching TRBD2. This CDR3 is 15 amino acids long. With 4 bases clipped from V and 3 bases from J, the junction kept 8 bases outside the gene matches. Looked up from germline, CDR1 is SGHRS and CDR2 is YFSETQ. The CDR3 is CASSAGLAPYYEQYF. The DNA for the CDR3 is TGCGCCAGCAGCGCGGGACTAGCTCCCTACTACGAGCAGTACTTC.

The J gene is TRBJ1-1, the V gene TRBV25-1; 7 nucleotides line up with TRBD1. The CDR3 runs 16 residues. V was pared by 7 bases and J by 6 bases, with 17 bases of the junction left unmatched. The V gene's germline CDR1 is MGHDK and CDR2 SYGVNS. The CDR3 sequence: CASIARGLAGWAEAFF. The CDR3 coding sequence is TGTGCCAGCATCGCAAGGGGGCTGGCCGGATGGGCTGAAGCTTTCTTT.

This chain uses TRBV30 with TRBJ2-7; 8 bases agree with TRBD2. Germline CDR1 and CDR2: GTSNPN and SVGIG (reference sequence). Trimming took 1 base from V and 7 from J; bases not matched to a gene: 9. This CDR3 has 14 amino acids. DNA of the CDR3: TGTGCCTGGAGTGGGGCGGCGGGAGGAGGAGAGCAGTACTTC. Protein: CAWSGAAGGGEQYF.

The chain couples TRBV27 to TRBJ1-1, with TRBD1 identical over 7 bases. With V trimmed by 5 bases and J by 0 bases, 3 bases remained unmatched. CDR3 length equals 14 residues. Per the germline V gene, CDR1 is MNHEY and CDR2 is SMNVEV (reference sequence). The CDR3 coding sequence is TGTGCCAGCAGTCGGGACAGCATGAACACTGAAGCTTTCTTT. Its translation: CASSRDSMNTEAFF.

The CDR3: CASSLRLYGYTF. CDR3 sequence (DNA): TGTGCCAGCAGCTTGAGACTCTATGGCTACACCTTC. V gene TRBV13 combines with J gene TRBJ1-2; D is uncertain. V lost 3 bases and J 4 bases, leaving 6 bases between the germline ends. The CDR3 spans 12 residues. In germline, CDR1 is PRHDT, CDR2 FYEKMQ (reference sequence).

The chain joins TRBV7-9 to TRBJ2-2, with TRBD2 matching 9 bases. The germline CDR1 and CDR2 sequences are SEHNR and FQNEAQ (reference sequence). CDR3 length: 17 residues. V dropped 0 bases and J dropped 4; count of bases not matched to a gene: 6. CDR3 sequence: CASSLAPSGDSTGELFF. For the CDR3, the DNA is TGTGCCAGCAGCTTAGCGCCTAGCGGGGACTCCACCGGGGAGCTGTTTTTT.

J is TRBJ2-3 and V is TRBV2, with 9 bases that match TRBD2. Germline CDR1 and CDR2: SNHLY and FYNNEI. V gave up 4 bases and J gave up 1 base; unmatched junction bases: 3. The CDR3 spans 15 residues. The CDR3, as DNA: TGTGCCAGCAGTGTAGCGGGAGATCGCACAGATACGCAGTATTTT. Protein: CASSVAGDRTDTQYF.